Listed below are T cell receptor beta chains from one sample, sequenced in a study of tumor-infiltrating lymphocytes in localized non-small cell lung cancer. Generated by immunoSEQ multiplex PCR, the TCRdb table keeps only in-frame clones and is missing some. Of about 23,000 clones listed, 73% are singletons. The sample consisted of lung tumor tissue. These receptors all stem from a human donor with non-small cell lung cancer. Both conserved end residues are part of each CDR3. D genes are given only for firm matches. Expanded clones are given a class, and other clones once, few, many or no size at all.

D gene: NA
J gene: TRBJ1-1
clone size: few
V gene: TRBV6-5
CDR3 DNA: TGTGCCAGCAGTTTCAATCCGAACACTGAAGCTTTCTTT
CDR3 protein: CASSFNPNTEAFF

D gene: NA
J gene: TRBJ1-1
clone size: once
V gene: TRBV5-1
CDR3 DNA: TGCGCCAGCAGCTTGGCCCTCGGGGGAGACACTGAAGCTTTCTTT
CDR3 protein: CASSLALGGDTEAFF

D gene: NA
J gene: TRBJ1-2
clone size: NA
V gene: TRBV5-5
CDR3 DNA: TGTGCCAGCAGCCGCGACAGGGGCTACACCTTC
CDR3 protein: CASSRDRGYTF

D gene: TRBD2
J gene: TRBJ2-2
clone size: few
V gene: TRBV4-3
CDR3 DNA: TGCGCCAGCAGCCAAGATCCCCTAGCGGGGGCCTCCGGGGAGCTGTTTTTT
CDR3 protein: CASSQDPLAGASGELFF

D gene: TRBD2
J gene: TRBJ2-5
clone size: NA
V gene: TRBV12-5
CDR3 DNA: TGTGCTAGTGGTTTGGGGGGGACTAGCGGCCAAGAGACCCAGTACTTC
CDR3 protein: CASGLGGTSGQETQYF

D gene: NA
J gene: TRBJ1-1
clone size: few
V gene: TRBV6-6
CDR3 DNA: TGTGCCAGCAGTCCGACAATTACCCGGGGAGCTTTCTTT
CDR3 protein: CASSPTITRGAFF

D gene: NA
J gene: TRBJ2-1
clone size: NA
V gene: TRBV18
CDR3 DNA: TGTGCCAGCTCACCACCGGTAGACCGGGGCAAGCAGTTCTTC
CDR3 protein: CASSPPVDRGKQFF

D gene: TRBD2
J gene: TRBJ2-7
clone size: NA
V gene: TRBV27
CDR3 DNA: TGTGCCAGCACCCCAGCGGGGGGCCCCCTCGGGGAGCAGTACTTC
CDR3 protein: CASTPAGGPLGEQYF

D gene: TRBD2
J gene: TRBJ2-1
clone size: few
V gene: TRBV2
CDR3 DNA: TGTGCCAGCAGTGAGGCGGGGGACCTTTACAATGAGCAGTTCTTC
CDR3 protein: CASSEAGDLYNEQFF

D gene: NA
J gene: TRBJ2-5
clone size: NA
V gene: TRBV7-2
CDR3 DNA: TGTGCCAGCAGCTTAGAAGTGACAGGAAGAAGAATGACCCAGTACTTC
CDR3 protein: CASSLEVTGRRMTQYF

D gene: TRBD1
J gene: TRBJ2-7
clone size: NA
V gene: TRBV7-2
CDR3 DNA: TGTGCCAGCAGCAGAGATCCGGGACAGGGGGTCTACGAGCAGTACTTC
CDR3 protein: CASSRDPGQGVYEQYF

D gene: NA
J gene: TRBJ1-1
clone size: NA
V gene: TRBV5-4
CDR3 DNA: TGTGCCAGCAGCTTGCAGGGGATGGGTAACACTGAAGCTTTCTTT
CDR3 protein: CASSLQGMGNTEAFF

D gene: NA
J gene: TRBJ2-7
clone size: NA
V gene: TRBV9
CDR3 DNA: TGTGCCAGCAGCCCACATATCTCCTCCTACGAGCAGTACTTC
CDR3 protein: CASSPHISSYEQYF

D gene: NA
J gene: TRBJ1-2
clone size: NA
V gene: TRBV5-6
CDR3 DNA: TGTGCCAGCAGCTTGGGACATTCTAACTATGGCTACACCTTC
CDR3 protein: CASSLGHSNYGYTF

D gene: NA
J gene: TRBJ2-3
clone size: once
V gene: TRBV5-1
CDR3 DNA: TGCGCCAGCAGCTTGGCGGGGGGCACAGATACGCAGTATTTT
CDR3 protein: CASSLAGGTDTQYF